This T cell receptor (beta chain) comes out of a study of blood T cells in healthy people across ages (dated by TCRdb to about 2015). Notes on the research overall: In model experiments, roughly one uniquely barcoded TCR beta cDNA molecule per two T cells was captured by template switching. The study measured age-related changes in TCR beta repertoire diversity using deep sequencing normalized with unique cDNA molecular identifiers. The donors were split into four age groups: young (average about 15 years), middle-aged (roughly 39), aged (62) and long-lived (roughly 80). To avoid experimental bias, donors of different ages were randomly spread across the sequencing lanes. Two additional independent replicas of 1 million unique cDNA reads from the same blood draw were analyzed for two donors (one aged 18 to 29 and one aged 80 or older).

Overall results and qualifications from the work: The percentage of naive T cells measured by flow cytometry correlated strongly with observed TCR beta diversity. Since profiling was done on bulk unsorted PBMCs, naive and antigen-experienced compartments could not be conclusively compared. Observed TCR beta diversity per million T cells fell roughly linearly with age, and a significant reduction was already apparent by age around 40. Total diversity estimates from one million sequenced T cells were considered lower bounds and underestimates. The long-lived group showed more naive CD4+ T cells, fewer expanded clones and increased TCR diversity than the aged group, suggesting age selection. Because the CMV infection status of the donors was unknown, age-related changes in expanded clonotypes may potentially have been confounded.

The CDR3 numbers 14 residues from cysteine through phenylalanine. The CDR3 DNA has 42 bases and is translated from base 1. V and J lose 1 base and 5 bases, and a span of 11 bases separates them. Taken from the germline V gene, the CDR1 and CDR2 loops are SGHDN and FVKESK. Donors were 39 systemically healthy Caucasian individuals from Russia aged 6 to 90 years. Each donor gave about 11 milliliters of peripheral blood, drawn into EDTA-treated Vacutainer tubes. Ficoll-Paque density-gradient centrifugation was used to isolate PBMCs, with at least 6 million obtained per sample. Trizol reagent was used to extract total RNA from PBMCs, with at least 5.5 micrograms per sample. The percentages of naive CD45RAhigh/CD27high T cells were determined by flow cytometry on a PBMC aliquot from every donor. Library preparation was by 5' RACE. Sequenced on an Illumina HiSeq 2500. A second PCR of roughly 6 to 12 cycles was run with a J-beta primer mix and a sample-barcoded 5' primer. A template-switch 5' adaptor carrying 12 random nucleotides introduced a unique molecular identifier onto each TCR beta cDNA molecule. Each sample yielded at least 3 million CDR3-containing paired-end reads. First-strand cDNA was synthesized from all RNA with the Mint cDNA synthesis kit, primed by a TRBC-specific oligonucleotide. All cDNA was treated with uracil-DNA glycosylase and then went through a first 18-cycle PCR with the universal primers M1SS and BC2_uni_R. Processing in the source paper ran as follows. Normalization of each sample was performed by random selection of 1 million high-quality reads, each carrying a distinct molecular identifier. Instead of being binned into consensus sequences, reads that shared molecular identifiers were thrown out. MiTCR, run with a Q25 quality threshold and the strictest error-elimination algorithm, handled CDR3 identification, clonotype clustering and error correction. A nonparametric unseen species model using Euler transformation provided a lower-bound estimate of total TCR beta diversity. TCRdb's own reprocessing of the public reads used fastp at Q25 and MiXCR and kept productive beta chains. Entries that share a CDR3 protein sequence are merged under the most common genes and DNA. TCRdb's processing, not the authors', yielded these V and J calls. Present in this sample are over a million distinct CDR3 sequences, 40% to 50% of which were seen just once. 7% to 9% of the sample goes to the ten largest clones.

About this clonotype itself: The target of this receptor is not known. Per-nucleotide qualities are absent, and no much larger clonotype sits a single base away.

Recombination connected TRBV14 to TRBJ1-2; the D gene identity is not certain. The sequencing input was blood. The receptor was derived from a young woman in good health. CDR3 reads: CASSQGAQRYGYTF. DNA sequence: TGTGCCAGCAGCCAAGGAGCACAGCGGTATGGCTACACCTTC.